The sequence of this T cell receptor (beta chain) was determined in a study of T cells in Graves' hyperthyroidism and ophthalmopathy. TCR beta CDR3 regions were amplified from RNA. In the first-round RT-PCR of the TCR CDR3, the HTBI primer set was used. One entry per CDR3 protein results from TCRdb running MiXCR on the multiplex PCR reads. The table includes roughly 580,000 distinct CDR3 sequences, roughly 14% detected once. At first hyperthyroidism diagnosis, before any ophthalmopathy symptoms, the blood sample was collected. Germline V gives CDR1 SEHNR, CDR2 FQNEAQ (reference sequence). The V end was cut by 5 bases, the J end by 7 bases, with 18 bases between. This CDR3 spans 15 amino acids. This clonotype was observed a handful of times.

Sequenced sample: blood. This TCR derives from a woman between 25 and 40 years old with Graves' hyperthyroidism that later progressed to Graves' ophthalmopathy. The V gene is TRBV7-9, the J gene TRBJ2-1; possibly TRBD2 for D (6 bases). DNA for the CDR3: TGTGCCAGCAGCCGCTCCGGGACTTACCAAAATGAGCAGTTCTTC. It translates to CASSRSGTYQNEQFF.